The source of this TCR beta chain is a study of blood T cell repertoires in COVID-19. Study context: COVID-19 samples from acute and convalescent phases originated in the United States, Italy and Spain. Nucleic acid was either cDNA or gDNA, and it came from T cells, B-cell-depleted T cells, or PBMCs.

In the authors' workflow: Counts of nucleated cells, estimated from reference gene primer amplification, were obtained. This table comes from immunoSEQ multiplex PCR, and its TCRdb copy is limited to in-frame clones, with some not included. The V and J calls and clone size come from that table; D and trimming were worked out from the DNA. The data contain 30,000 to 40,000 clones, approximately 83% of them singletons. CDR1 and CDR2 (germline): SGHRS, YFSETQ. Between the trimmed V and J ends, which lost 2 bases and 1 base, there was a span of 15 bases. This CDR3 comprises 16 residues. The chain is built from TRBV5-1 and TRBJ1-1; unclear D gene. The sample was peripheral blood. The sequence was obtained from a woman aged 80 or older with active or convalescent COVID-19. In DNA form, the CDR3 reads TGCGCCAGCAGCTTTACACAGCTTGGGCAGAACACTGAAGCTTTCTTT. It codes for CASSFTQLGQNTEAFF.